The next 19 T cell receptor beta chains were all read from a single sample in a study of T cells in Graves' hyperthyroidism and ophthalmopathy (dated by TCRdb to about 2019). Library construction relied on multiplex PCR. TCRdb lists the instrument as Illumina HiSeq 2000. The TCR beta CDR3 regions were amplified from the RNA transcripts. A first-round RT-PCR of the TCR CDR3 used the HTBI primer set with the Qiagen OneStep RT-PCR kit. TCRdb handled the public reads itself, with Q25 trimming in fastp and clone calling in MiXCR, and kept productive beta chains. Identical CDR3 proteins give one entry, which carries the most common genes and DNA. The sample table shows approximately 530,000 distinct CDR3 sequences, and 15% to 20% are seen once. The ten largest clonotypes hold about 50% of the sample. The specimen was blood. The receptors come from a middle-aged man with Graves' ophthalmopathy.

The chain has TRBV19 and TRBJ2-2; D not certain. Germline V gives CDR1 LNHDA, CDR2 SQIVND (reference sequence). Trimming took 5 bases from V and 1 from J, leaving 11 bases between them. The CDR3 spans 15 residues. CDR3 bases: TGTGCCAGTAGTCCCGAACCATTGAACACCGGGGAGCTGTTTTTT. Residues: CASSPEPLNTGELFF.

Worth noting for this clonotype: One end of the junction does not line up with germline, which may come from a read error. The chain has TRBV7-6 and TRBJ1-2; D uncertain. CDR1 is SGHVS, CDR2 FNYEAQ, per germline. This CDR3 contains 14 residues. CDR3 protein: CASSLAHRGYGCTF. The CDR3 region has the DNA TGTGCCAGCAGCTTAGCGCACCGCGGCTATGGCTGCACCTTC.

This clonotype occurred a few times. The genes are TRBV30 and TRBJ2-7, with no clear D. CDR1 is GTSNPN and CDR2 is SVGIG in the germline V gene (reference sequence). The CDR3 sequence is 11 residues long. Trimming removed 7 bases at V and 2 bases at J, with 9 bases between. CDR3 nucleotides: TGTGCCTTCAGACGGACCTACGAGCAGTACTTC. Encoded protein: CAFRRTYEQYF.

This clonotype was found a few times. The rearrangement links TRBV12-3 or TRBV12-4 to TRBJ2-5; D gene unclear. This CDR3 is 14 amino acids long. V dropped 4 bases and J dropped 7 bases, with 16 bases sitting between them. CDR3 nucleotide sequence: TGTGCCAGCAGTTCCGGGCCGGGTATCGGGACCCAGTACTTC. Its translation: CASSSGPGIGTQYF.

This clonotype was seen a few times. This chain joins TRBV6-2 or TRBV6-3 and TRBJ1-4; 10 bases agree with TRBD1. J gave up 8 bases and V 0 bases, and 3 bases lay outside the gene matches. This CDR3 is built from 15 residues. The germline CDR1 and CDR2 sequences are MNHEY and SVGEGT. Written as DNA, the CDR3 is TGTGCCAGCAGTTACTCGGGACAGGGGCACGAAAAACTGTTTTTT. Its translation: CASSYSGQGHEKLFF.

This clonotype appeared many times. The J gene is TRBJ1-1, the V gene TRBV6-1; D is perhaps TRBD1 (5 bases). The CDR3 runs to 15 residues. V was cut by 2 bases and J by 1 base, with 11 bases left in between. Germline lookup yields CDR1 MNHNS and CDR2 SASEGT. The chain's CDR3 is CASSEWDGGNTEAFF. CDR3 nucleotides: TGTGCCAGCAGTGAATGGGATGGGGGGAACACTGAAGCTTTCTTT.

The CDR3 reads CASSESLAGGYEQYF. In DNA form, the CDR3 reads TGTGCCAGCAGTGAAAGTCTAGCGGGAGGATACGAGCAGTACTTC. The chain carries TRBV2 and TRBJ2-7; TRBD2 agrees at 11 bases. The CDR3 spans 15 residues. With 2 bases clipped from V and 4 bases from J, the junction kept 4 bases outside the gene matches. Looked up from germline, CDR1 is SNHLY and CDR2 is FYNNEI.

This clonotype was found a few times. The chain couples TRBV7-9 to TRBJ2-2; D remains unclear. V lost 5 bases and J 6 bases, leaving 10 bases between the germline ends. This CDR3 comprises 13 residues. CDR1 and CDR2 from the germline V gene are SEHNR and FQNEAQ (reference sequence). CDR3 sequence (DNA): TGTGCCAGCAGCCTGTCCGGAGCCGGGGAGCTGTTTTTT. Amino acid sequence: CASSLSGAGELFF.

There are many counts of this clonotype. This chain joins TRBV12-3 or TRBV12-4 and TRBJ2-2; 10 bases are a match to TRBD2. This CDR3 is built from 16 residues. J was trimmed by 4 bases and V by 4 bases; bases with no gene match: 6. The CDR3 nucleotides are TGTGCCAGCAGTTCCGGACTAGCGGCTATCACCGGGGAGCTGTTTTTT. This sequence encodes CASSSGLAAITGELFF.

DNA for the CDR3: TGCGCCAGCAGCTTAACAGAGGTTGGTAACGGCTACACCTTC. Translated, it gives CASSLTEVGNGYTF. The chain links TRBV5-1 to TRBJ1-2; the D is unclear. The CDR3 has 14 amino acids. V was clipped by 2 bases and J by 8 bases, with 16 bases between them. Per germline, CDR1 SGHRS and CDR2 YFSETQ. Full variable domain (missing parts from reference TRBV5-1 and TRBJ1-2): KAGVTQTPRYLIKTRGQQVTLSCSPISGHRSVSWYQQTPGQGLQFLFEYFSETQRNKGNFPGRFSGRQFSNSRSEMNVSTLELGDSALYLCASSLTEVGNGYTFGSGTRLTVV.

This clonotype was counted a few times. The gene calls are TRBV3-1 and TRBJ1-2; D unresolved. Deletions cut 1 base from V and 7 bases from J, with 4 bases between. Per the germline V gene, CDR1 is LGHDT and CDR2 is YNNKEL (reference sequence). This CDR3 is 11 amino acids long. The CDR3, as DNA: TGTGCCAGCAGCCAAGGCTCTGGCTACACCTTC. Amino acids: CASSQGSGYTF.

This clonotype was seen many times. The V gene is TRBV27, the J gene TRBJ2-1; D gene unclear. V was trimmed by 5 bases and J by 7 bases, leaving 12 bases between them. This CDR3 is built from 13 residues. Germline lookup yields CDR1 MNHEY and CDR2 SMNVEV (reference sequence). CDR3 protein: CASSPDPSNEQFF. CDR3 in DNA: TGTGCCAGCAGTCCCGACCCCTCGAATGAGCAGTTCTTC.

The chain recombines TRBV9 with TRBJ1-1; no clear D gene. The germline V gene encodes CDR1 SGDLS and CDR2 YYNGEE. The V end lost 0 bases, the J end lost 6 bases, and 9 bases lay between the germline ends. The CDR3 runs to 13 residues. CDR3 residues: CASSVGGEAEAFF. The CDR3 coding sequence is TGTGCCAGCAGCGTAGGCGGGGAGGCTGAAGCTTTCTTT.

The chain has TRBV29-1 and TRBJ2-7; TRBD1 matches at 9 bases. The CDR3 sequence is 14 residues long. Unmatched junction bases numbered 5, after V lost 0 bases and J lost 5 bases. Germline-derived CDR1 and CDR2 are SQVTM and ANQGSEA. As DNA, the CDR3 is TGCAGCGTTGAAGATTGGGACAGGGATCACGAGCAGTACTTC. Amino acid sequence: CSVEDWDRDHEQYF.

This chain uses TRBV2 with TRBJ2-1; D is uncertain. V was pared by 1 base and J by 4 bases, with 11 bases between. This CDR3 is 15 amino acids long. CDR1 is SNHLY and CDR2 is FYNNEI in the germline V gene. The CDR3 region is CASSEGSLRYNEQFF. The CDR3 DNA is TGTGCCAGCAGTGAAGGTTCTCTTAGATACAATGAGCAGTTCTTC.

This clonotype showed up many times. The chain combines TRBV7-2 with TRBJ2-3; 9 nucleotides align to TRBD2. CDR1 and CDR2 (germline): SGHTA, FQGNSA. The CDR3 has 15 amino acids. J gave up 2 bases and V 5 bases, and 5 bases lay outside the gene matches. DNA for the CDR3: TGTGCCAGCAGCCCGGGACTAGCTCCCACAGATACGCAGTATTTT. Translated, it gives CASSPGLAPTDTQYF.

The chain links TRBV4-1 to TRBJ2-7, with a weak D call TRBD1 (6 bases). Trimming pared 3 bases from V and 2 bases from J, leaving 8 bases between. CDR1 and CDR2 (germline): MGHRA, YSYEKL. This CDR3 is 13 amino acids long. This CDR3 reads CASSQSGAYEQYF. The CDR3 nucleotides read TGCGCCAGCAGCCAGTCAGGGGCCTACGAGCAGTACTTC.

The chain carries TRBV18 and TRBJ1-1; TRBD1 aligns across 7 bases. The CDR3 spans 13 residues. Per germline, CDR1 KGHSH and CDR2 LQKENI. V lost 3 bases to trimming and J lost 7 bases; unmatched junction nucleotides: 5. The CDR3 sequence is CASSPINRGEAFF. CDR3 in DNA: TGTGCCAGCTCACCGATTAACAGGGGTGAAGCTTTCTTT.

This clonotype has a handful of counts. The chain recombines TRBV20-1 with TRBJ2-7, with D tentatively TRBD2 (6 bases). CDR1 and CDR2 (germline): DFQATT, SNEGSKA (reference sequence). The CDR3 extends over 13 amino acids. CDR3: CSVPAAGPYEQYF. CDR3 bases: TGCAGCGTCCCGGCGGCGGGGCCCTACGAGCAGTACTTC.